Given below is one T cell receptor (beta chain) in context. This sample stems from a study of blood T cell repertoires in COVID-19. Across the study: Samples taken during acute and convalescent COVID-19 were collected in the United States, Italy and Spain. PBMCs, B-cell-depleted T cells, or T cells were the source of the cDNA or gDNA that made up the material.

Per the study methods: Estimates of nucleated cell counts were drawn from the amplification of reference gene primers. The repertoire was sequenced with immunoSEQ multiplex PCR; TCRdb's copy has only in-frame clones and lacks some. V, J and clone size were drawn from that table, and D and trimming were deduced from the DNA. Among 140,000 to 150,000 clones listed, about 80% were seen once. Germline-derived CDR1 and CDR2 are SGHRS and YFSETQ. V was clipped by 3 bases and J by 5 bases, with 24 bases between them. The length of the CDR3 is 17 residues. J is TRBJ2-7 and V is TRBV5-1; maybe TRBD2 (5 bases). Sequenced: peripheral blood. This receptor was identified in a human donor in a cohort sampled during active COVID-19. The CDR3 coding sequence is TGCGCCAGCAGCTACACTTTGTCGGCCAGGAAGGGAGACGAGCAGTACTTC. Protein sequence: CASSYTLSARKGDEQYF.